This T cell receptor (beta chain) emerged from a study of shared clonotypes between healthy human individuals. As for the study in general: Donor composition was two women and a few men, aged 18 to 49.

The healthy adult donors were HIV-negative and reported no recent acute infections or vaccinations. As to this clone: The antigen is unknown.

Sequencing used immunoSEQ multiplex PCR; TCRdb keeps in-frame clones, though not all of them. The table shows about 2.3 million clones, with just over 90% occurring only once. Study outcomes and limitations: About 5% of naive CD4 clonotypes were shared across a handful of donors. Naive subsets, compared against memory subsets, generally had larger estimated richness values.

CDR3 length equals 16 residues. Looked up from germline, CDR1 is SGHAT and CDR2 is FQDESV (reference sequence). The germline V and J ends were trimmed by 1 base and 3 bases, with 12 bases remaining between them. This receptor was taken from a man in his late teens or twenties in good health. Some clones in this sample may be carry-over from other donors' samples. The chain carries TRBV11-1 and TRBJ2-2, with D perhaps given as TRBD1 or TRBD2 (6 bases each). Sequencing was performed on naive CD4+ T cells from PBMCs. Specified subset: CD45RA+ positively selected. The DNA of the CDR3 is TGTGCCAGCAGCTTAGTCCCAGGGGAGGACACCGGGGAGCTGTTTTTT. Translated: CASSLVPGEDTGELFF.